This T cell receptor beta chain was retrieved from a study of OX40 agonist ivuxolimab in advanced cancers. This clone was recorded a few times. Germline V lookup: CDR1 SGHVS, CDR2 FNYEAQ. J lost 3 bases, V lost 5 bases, and 4 bases had no gene match. The CDR3 contains 14 residues. Clones were read by immunoSEQ multiplex PCR, and TCRdb kept only the in-frame ones, dropping some. The table records 35,000 to 45,000 clones, around 84% of them present only once. This material consisted of CD4+ or CD8+ T cells sorted from blood, taken in a trial of the OX40 agonist ivuxolimab. This sequence was found in an adult with an advanced solid tumor such as melanoma, head and neck, liver or kidney cancer. V and J are TRBV7-6 and TRBJ2-7, with 10 positions matching TRBD1. The DNA for the CDR3 is TGTGCCAGCAGCGCGGGACAGGGGATCTACGAGCAGTACTTC. This translates into CASSAGQGIYEQYF.